The 30 T cell receptor beta chains given below trace back to one sample, sequenced in a study of CD8 T cells in ankylosing spondylitis. Study-wide points: In ankylosing spondylitis blood, a motif of roughly 8 highly homologous TCR beta variants appeared characteristic.

TCRdb passed the 5' RACE reads through MiXCR, listing each CDR3 protein once. The sample carries about 540,000 distinct CDR3 sequences, about an eighth recorded once. For these receptors, no antigen is known. The sequenced sample consisted of blood, either unsorted or a sorted T cell fraction (not recorded which). The receptors shown here come from a male donor with ankylosing spondylitis.

This clonotype was seen at least ten times. The J gene is TRBJ1-1, the V gene TRBV7-9; possibly TRBD1 for D (5 bases). V lost 8 bases to trimming and J lost 4 bases, with 14 bases between them. The CDR3 is 13 amino acids. Germline values: CDR1 SEHNR, CDR2 FQNEAQ (reference sequence). This CDR3 reads CASSRGGATEAFF. The CDR3 DNA follows: TGTGCCAGCTCCCGGGGAGGGGCCACTGAAGCTTTCTTT.

The genes are TRBV24-1 and TRBJ2-1; D possibly corresponds to TRBD2 (6 bases). The CDR3 is 15 amino acids. CDR1 is KGHDR, CDR2 SFDVKD, per germline. Trimming removed 1 base from V and 5 bases from J, with 11 bases in between. CDR3 DNA sequence: TGTGCCACCAGTGATTTAGCGCGGGACGACAATGAGCAGTTCTTC. This gives the protein CATSDLARDDNEQFF.

This chain links TRBV20-1 with TRBJ2-2; D unresolved. The germline V and J ends were trimmed by 7 bases and 6 bases, with 12 bases remaining between them. Germline CDR1 and CDR2: DFQATT and SNEGSKA (reference sequence). This CDR3 region has 12 residues. The CDR3 is CSGAHRAGELFF. CDR3 sequence (DNA): TGCAGTGGGGCTCATAGGGCCGGGGAGCTGTTTTTT.

This clonotype has at least ten counts. This chain links TRBV20-1 with TRBJ2-1; D is uncertain. Germline CDR1 DFQATT, CDR2 SNEGSKA (reference sequence). V was trimmed by 0 bases and J by 1 base, leaving 13 bases between them. The CDR3 runs to 16 residues. Here the CDR3 reads CSARDRRMESYNEQFF. CDR3 DNA: TGCAGTGCTAGAGATAGACGGATGGAGTCCTACAATGAGCAGTTCTTC.

In its sample, this clonotype was seen many times. V gene TRBV12-3 or TRBV12-4 combines with J gene TRBJ2-7; weak D call: TRBD2 (5 bases). V lost 5 bases, J lost 2 bases, and 13 bases lay in between. The CDR3 has 14 amino acids. CDR3 protein: CASSRSVAPYEQYF. CDR3 in DNA: TGTGCCAGCAGTCGGAGCGTAGCGCCCTACGAGCAGTACTTC.

The chain joins TRBV11-2 to TRBJ1-1, with unresolved D. Germline lookup yields CDR1 SGHAT and CDR2 FQNNGV. The length of the CDR3 is 12 residues. Trimming pared 1 base from V and 11 bases from J, leaving 11 bases between. The CDR3 here is CASSLGLYMAFF. CDR3 sequence (DNA): TGTGCCAGCAGCTTAGGTCTGTATATGGCTTTCTTT.

The chain combines TRBV6-5 with TRBJ2-7, with D hard to call. The V end was cut by 3 bases, the J end by 3 bases, with 15 bases between. The V gene's germline CDR1 is MNHEY and CDR2 SVGAGI. The length of the CDR3 is 15 residues. CDR3 bases: TGTGCCAGCAGTTATTCCTCCAACAGAAGCTACGAGCAGTACGTC. This encodes CASSYSSNRSYEQYV.

This clonotype was detected only a few times. The chain recombines TRBV11-3 with TRBJ2-3; D is unclear. V dropped 3 bases and J dropped 0 bases, with 7 bases sitting between them. This CDR3 comprises 14 residues. The germline V gene encodes CDR1 SGHNT and CDR2 YENEEA. The CDR3: CASSFTASTDTQYF. In nucleotides, the CDR3 is TGTGCCAGCAGCTTCACCGCTAGCACAGATACGCAGTATTTT.

This chain links TRBV11-2 with TRBJ2-7; no clear D. This CDR3 is built from 14 residues. V was pared by 1 base and J by 3 bases, with 10 bases between. CDR1 is SGHAT, CDR2 FQNNGV, per germline. CDR3 sequence: CASSLGLGFYEQYF. The CDR3, as DNA: TGTGCCAGCAGCTTAGGGTTGGGTTTCTACGAGCAGTACTTC.

This clonotype was observed many times. The chain uses TRBV20-1 and TRBJ1-4; a possible D gene is TRBD1 (5 bases). From germline, CDR1 is DFQATT and CDR2 SNEGSKA (reference sequence). The CDR3 is made up of 15 amino acids. V lost 6 bases and J 8 bases, leaving 22 bases between the germline ends. CDR3 protein: CSARAERGSWEKLFF. The DNA of the CDR3 is TGCAGTGCCAGGGCCGAGCGGGGTAGTTGGGAAAAACTGTTTTTT.

In this sample, this clonotype turned up many times. The rearrangement joins TRBV7-9 to TRBJ2-3; tentative D call: TRBD2 (6 bases). CDR3 length: 14 residues. The germline CDR1 and CDR2 sequences are SEHNR and FQNEAQ (reference sequence). Trimming pared 5 bases from V and 3 bases from J, leaving 12 bases between. The CDR3 here is CASSRAGRTDTQYF. The CDR3 bases are TGTGCCAGCAGCAGAGCCGGGAGAACAGATACGCAGTATTTT.

This chain links TRBV11-2 with TRBJ2-5, with TRBD1 matching over 8 bases. Germline V gene sequence: CDR1 SGHAT, CDR2 FQNNGV. V lost 2 bases and J lost 0; bases outside the gene matches: 11. This CDR3 comprises 18 residues. The chain's CDR3 is CASSLPRPGTGDQETQYF. CDR3 DNA: TGTGCCAGCAGCTTACCCCGCCCCGGGACAGGAGACCAAGAGACCCAGTACTTC. Full variable domain (outside the CDR3, taken from reference TRBV11-2 and TRBJ2-5): EAGVAQSPRYKIIEKRQSVAFWCNPISGHATLYWYQQILGQGPKLLIQFQNNGVVDDSQLPKDRFSAERLKGVDSTLKIQPAKLEDSAVYLCASSLPRPGTGDQETQYFGPGTRLLVL.

CDR3 in amino acids: CAWASGEGFTDTQYF. The DNA of the CDR3 is TGTGCCTGGGCCTCGGGGGAGGGATTCACAGATACGCAGTATTTT. The chain carries TRBV30 and TRBJ2-3, with TRBD2 matching 7 bases. V gave up 5 bases and J gave up 2 bases; unmatched junction bases: 10. Germline CDR1 reads GTSNPN; CDR2 reads SVGIG (reference sequence). The CDR3 is made up of 15 amino acids.

V and J are TRBV11-2 and TRBJ1-3; 8 bases are a match to TRBD1. The CDR3 sequence is 15 residues long. Germline V lookup: CDR1 SGHAT, CDR2 FQNNGV. V shed 6 bases, J shed 3 bases, and the junction held 7 bases outside the gene matches. The CDR3 DNA is TGTGCCAGCAGTTGGACCGGGACAGGTGGAAACACCATATATTTT. Encoded protein: CASSWTGTGGNTIYF.

The chain uses TRBV5-1 and TRBJ2-7; 7 bases are shared with TRBD1. There are 15 residues in the CDR3. The ends lost 3 bases at V and 2 bases at J; junction bases unmatched: 8. Germline lookup yields CDR1 SGHRS and CDR2 YFSETQ. CDR3 in amino acids: CASSWRTGLTYEQYF. The CDR3 DNA sequence: TGCGCCAGCAGCTGGAGGACAGGCCTAACCTACGAGCAGTACTTC.

This clonotype turned up a few times. The J gene is TRBJ2-1, the V gene TRBV10-3; D gene ambiguous. Germline loops: CDR1 ENHRY, CDR2 SYGVKD. The V and J ends lost 10 bases and 6 bases respectively, with 10 bases between them. The CDR3 length is 11 residues. The CDR3 here is CATRTVNEQFF. In nucleotides, the CDR3 is TGTGCCACCCGGACGGTCAATGAGCAGTTCTTC.

The chain recombines TRBV27 with TRBJ2-3, with TRBD2 identical over 13 bases. With V trimmed by 4 bases and J by 2 bases, 21 bases remained unmatched. CDR3 length equals 22 residues. The germline V gene has CDR1 MNHEY and CDR2 SMNVEV (reference sequence). The CDR3 loop is CASSWEDWTSGSHPVDTDTQYF. As DNA, the CDR3 is TGTGCCAGCAGTTGGGAGGATTGGACTAGCGGGAGTCACCCGGTGGACACAGATACGCAGTATTTT.

This clonotype was recorded a few times. This chain connects TRBV3-1 to TRBJ2-3; D may be TRBD2 (6 bases). Germline V CDR1 and CDR2: LGHDT, YNNKEL (reference sequence). V lost 3 bases to trimming and J lost 4 bases, with 11 bases between them. The CDR3 covers 14 residues. CDR3 DNA sequence: TGTGCCAGCAGCCAGAGACTAGTTGCAGATACGCAGTATTTT. As protein: CASSQRLVADTQYF.

This clonotype has just a few counts. The rearrangement uses TRBV7-6 and TRBJ2-3; D not resolved. The CDR3 is made up of 15 amino acids. Trimming cost V 5 bases and J 2 bases, with 14 bases left between them. Looked up from germline, CDR1 is SGHVS and CDR2 is FNYEAQ. The CDR3, as DNA: TGTGCCAGCAGCAGATGGGTCGGTACCACAGATACGCAGTATTTT. As protein: CASSRWVGTTDTQYF. Full variable domain (outside the CDR3, taken from reference TRBV7-6 and TRBJ2-3): GAGVSQSPRYKVTKRGQDVALRCDPISGHVSLYWYRQALGQGPEFLTYFNYEAQQDKSGLPNDRFSAERPEGSISTLTIQRTEQRDSAMYRCASSRWVGTTDTQYFGPGTRLTVL.

V usage is TRBV2 and J usage is TRBJ1-4; D gene uncertain. Germline CDR1 reads SNHLY; CDR2 reads FYNNEI. The CDR3 loop spans 15 amino acids. V was trimmed by 7 bases and J by 0 bases, leaving 12 bases between them. CDR3 in DNA: TGTGCCAGCATCCTACAGAGCGCAACTAATGAAAAACTGTTTTTT. Amino acids: CASILQSATNEKLFF.

This clonotype was counted a few times. The gene calls are TRBV4-1 and TRBJ1-5; perhaps TRBD1 as D (5 bases). CDR1 MGHRA and CDR2 YSYEKL come from the germline V gene. The CDR3 has 17 residues. V was cut by 4 bases and J by 0 bases, with 16 bases left in between. Written as DNA, the CDR3 is TGCGCCAGCAGCCCGGGGCCGGCGGGGCATAGCAATCAGCCCCAGCATTTT. This sequence encodes CASSPGPAGHSNQPQHF.

The chain has TRBV12-3 or TRBV12-4 and TRBJ2-2, with 11 bases lining up with TRBD2. The CDR3 contains 15 residues. V shed 6 bases and J 5 bases; nucleotides not matched to a gene: 5. The CDR3 reads CASRGGLAETGELFF. CDR3 DNA: TGTGCCAGCAGGGGGGGACTAGCGGAAACCGGGGAGCTGTTTTTT.

This clonotype was seen at least ten times. The chain has TRBV7-9 and TRBJ2-7; the D gene is possibly TRBD1 (7 bases). The ends were cut back, 5 bases at V and 6 bases at J, with 11 bases in the middle. This CDR3 comprises 12 residues. Germline assignment: CDR1 SEHNR and CDR2 FQNEAQ (reference sequence). In DNA form, the CDR3 reads TGTGCCAGCAGCCCGCAGGGGGGCGAGCAGTACTTC. Its protein is CASSPQGGEQYF.

CDR3 in DNA: TGTGCCAGCTCACCGGGGACACAGAGCACAGATACGCAGTATTTT. Its protein is CASSPGTQSTDTQYF. The chain combines TRBV18 with TRBJ2-3; D is possibly TRBD1 (6 bases). Trimming cost V 3 bases and J 0 bases, with 10 bases left between them. Germline CDR1 KGHSH, CDR2 LQKENI. CDR3 length: 15 residues.

The chain uses TRBV7-9 and TRBJ1-2, with D unclear. This CDR3 has 13 residues. V gave up 0 bases and J gave up 8 bases, with 10 bases separating them. Germline CDR1 SEHNR, CDR2 FQNEAQ (reference sequence). CDR3 nucleotides: TGTGCCAGCAGCTTAGCGACAAGGAGGGGCTACACCTTC. This sequence encodes CASSLATRRGYTF.

The chain joins TRBV25-1 to TRBJ1-1, with D possibly matching TRBD1 (6 bases). Trimming stripped 7 bases from V and 8 bases from J, with 11 bases between. Germline loops: CDR1 MGHDK, CDR2 SYGVNS. There are 11 residues in the CDR3. The CDR3 sequence is CASMEGGEAFF. DNA of the CDR3: TGTGCCAGCATGGAGGGGGGGGAAGCTTTCTTT. The whole variable domain, remainder taken from reference TRBV25-1 and TRBJ1-1, is EADIYQTPRYLVIGTGKKITLECSQTMGHDKMYWYQQDPGMELHLIHYSYGVNSTEKGDLSSESTVSRIRTEHFPLTLESARPSHTSQYLCASMEGGEAFFGQGTRLTVV.

The rearrangement joins TRBV7-8 to TRBJ2-1; a possible D gene is TRBD1 (6 bases). The CDR3 totals 17 residues. V lost 0 bases to trimming and J lost 3 bases, with 15 bases between them. CDR1 is SGHVS, CDR2 FQNEAQ, per germline. The CDR3 reads CASSLAANRDLYNEQFF. Written as DNA, the CDR3 is TGTGCCAGCAGCTTAGCCGCAAACAGGGACCTCTACAATGAGCAGTTCTTC.

The chain carries TRBV4-1 and TRBJ1-1; weak D call: TRBD1 (6 bases). The CDR3 has 13 residues. Germline V lookup: CDR1 MGHRA, CDR2 YSYEKL. V lost 1 base and J 7 bases, leaving 10 bases between the germline ends. CDR3 nucleotides: TGCGCCAGCAGCCAAGGCAGGGGATTTGAAGCTTTCTTT. Its protein is CASSQGRGFEAFF.

J is TRBJ2-1 and V is TRBV12-3 or TRBV12-4; the match to TRBD2 covers 12 bases. CDR3 length: 15 amino acids. Trimming took 6 bases from V and 5 from J; bases not matched to a gene: 5. In nucleotides, the CDR3 is TGTGCCAGCAGCTCGACTAGCGGGAGCCACAATGAGCAGTTCTTC. It is translated as CASSSTSGSHNEQFF.

This clonotype was picked up a small number of times. Germline is not matched at one junction end, which may reflect a read error. This chain connects TRBV5-6 to TRBJ1-1; 9 positions match TRBD1. Germline CDR1 reads SGHDT; CDR2 reads YYEEEE. This CDR3 has 15 amino acids. The chain's CDR3 is CASSLGDRVDTEAFF. For the CDR3, the DNA is TGTGCCAGCAGCTTGGGGGACAGGGTGGACACTGAAGCCTTCTTT.